The present T cell receptor beta chain was sequenced within a study of identical twins. TCRdb re-called the 5' RACE reads through MiXCR, storing one row per CDR3 protein. Counted here are approximately 240,000 distinct CDR3 sequences, around 15% occurring once; the ten biggest clones make up 8.5% to 10%. Study-wide findings and caveats: Twin pairs' shared out-of-frame alpha sequences were enriched in low generation probability. Conclusions came from cross-sectional statistical analysis, not from following the same donors.

This clonotype has more than one count but fewer than ten. Its specificity is unknown. The CDR3 runs to 14 residues. Trimming took 9 bases from V and 5 from J, leaving 16 bases between them. Germline lookup yields CDR1 SEHNR and CDR2 FQNEAQ (reference sequence). V usage is TRBV7-9 and J usage is TRBJ2-2, with D possibly called TRBD1 or TRBD2 (5 bases each). This sequence originates from a woman aged 18-29 years in good health. Sequenced sample: memory (CD45RO+) T cells sorted from blood. CDR3 region: CASLRDQHTGELFF. For the CDR3, the DNA is TGTGCCAGTCTCCGGGACCAACATACCGGGGAGCTGTTTTTT.